A selection of T cell receptor beta chains follows, all from one sample in a study of T-cell memory formation after mild COVID-19. Via MiXCR, TCRdb re-called the 5' RACE reads, giving one row per CDR3 protein. This table has about 110,000 distinct CDR3 sequences, around 14% appearing once. The sample was PBMCs or a T cell subset sorted from them (not recorded which). The receptors were gathered from a young man who had mild COVID-19 (a few samples of this study predate the infection). Cell type and time point are not known. Each CDR3 is given without its conserved first and last residue. D genes are given only for firm matches.

V gene	J gene	D gene	CDR3 protein
TRBV5-6	TRBJ1-4	-	ASSRQGATTTNEKLF
TRBV20-1	TRBJ2-1	TRBD2	SASKAGTSGGRNEQF
TRBV7-9	TRBJ1-2	TRBD1	ASSRTGGVDGYT
TRBV12-3/TRBV12-4	TRBJ2-6	TRBD2	ASSLGLAGAGANVLT
TRBV7-9	TRBJ2-7	-	ASSLAGTLYEQY
TRBV7-9	TRBJ1-1	TRBD1	ASSLGTGMNTEAF
TRBV4-2	TRBJ2-1	-	ASSQGGSLADEQF
TRBV7-9	TRBJ2-1	-	ASSLVGAKISVSHEQF
TRBV20-1	TRBJ1-3	-	SARDGDWDSGNTIY
TRBV7-2	TRBJ2-3	TRBD2	ASSLVASGGSTDTQY
TRBV6-2/TRBV6-3	TRBJ2-7	-	ASSHRSYEQY
TRBV5-4	TRBJ2-1	TRBD2	ASSLVGGIYNEQF
TRBV29-1	TRBJ1-2	TRBD1	SVTDGTGAHYGYT
TRBV7-6	TRBJ2-1	-	ASSLALAYFNEQF
TRBV12-3/TRBV12-4	TRBJ1-2	-	ASSLSSNYGYT
TRBV19	TRBJ1-3	TRBD1	ASRDRNLSGNTIY
TRBV6-2/TRBV6-3	TRBJ2-1	TRBD2	ASSYPAGLAEYNEQF
TRBV12-5	TRBJ2-3	TRBD2	ASGSPSGGATDTQY
TRBV5-5	TRBJ2-3	-	ASSLGTGIFSTDTQY
TRBV6-5	TRBJ1-6	-	ASSYSGYSPLH
TRBV7-2	TRBJ2-4	TRBD2	ASSVPWEGIQY
TRBV10-1	TRBJ1-6	-	ASSESGGSPLH
TRBV2	TRBJ2-3	-	ASSDEAGQSTDTQY
TRBV7-8	TRBJ2-4	TRBD1	ASSFIRGFPIAKNIQY
TRBV12-3/TRBV12-4	TRBJ1-2	-	ASGTNEGIVNYGYT
TRBV27	TRBJ1-6	TRBD1	ASSRRQGNSPLH
TRBV4-3	TRBJ2-3	TRBD2	ASSQGLAGGPLYTQY
TRBV6-5	TRBJ2-7	-	ASSFHPYEQY
TRBV6-6	TRBJ1-1	-	ASSFSTGLGTEAF
TRBV7-6	TRBJ2-3	-	ASSLSWGADTQY
TRBV6-4	TRBJ2-1	-	ASSDSAGTDYNEQF
TRBV10-3	TRBJ1-1	TRBD1	AIKAGGNTEAF
TRBV5-1	TRBJ1-1	TRBD1	ASSLSGTGGSPEAF
TRBV7-9	TRBJ2-5	TRBD2	ASTPPKLAGSGTQY
TRBV7-6	TRBJ2-3	TRBD2	ASSFPRAGGVTDTQY
TRBV9	TRBJ1-6	TRBD1	ASSYRDRAFFNSPLH
TRBV5-1	TRBJ1-6	TRBD1	ASSVWGQGAKGSPLH
TRBV5-6	TRBJ1-1	TRBD1	ASSLTGEMNTEAF
TRBV9	TRBJ2-2	-	ASSVNSGELF
TRBV3-1	TRBJ2-7	TRBD2	ASSQAPSGGYEQY
TRBV11-2	TRBJ2-2	-	ASSFLNTGELF
TRBV4-1	TRBJ2-7	TRBD1	ASSQARTGSHEQY